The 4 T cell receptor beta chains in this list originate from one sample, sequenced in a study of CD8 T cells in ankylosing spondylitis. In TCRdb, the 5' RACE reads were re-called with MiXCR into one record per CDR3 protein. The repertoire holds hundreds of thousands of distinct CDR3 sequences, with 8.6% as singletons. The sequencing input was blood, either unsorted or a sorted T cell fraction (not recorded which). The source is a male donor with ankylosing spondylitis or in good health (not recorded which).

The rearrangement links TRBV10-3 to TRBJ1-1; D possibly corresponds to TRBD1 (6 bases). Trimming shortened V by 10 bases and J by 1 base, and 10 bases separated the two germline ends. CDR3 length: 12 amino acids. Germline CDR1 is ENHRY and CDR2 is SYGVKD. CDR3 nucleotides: TGTGCCACCGGACAGCCGAACACTGAAGCTTTCTTT. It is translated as CATGQPNTEAFF.

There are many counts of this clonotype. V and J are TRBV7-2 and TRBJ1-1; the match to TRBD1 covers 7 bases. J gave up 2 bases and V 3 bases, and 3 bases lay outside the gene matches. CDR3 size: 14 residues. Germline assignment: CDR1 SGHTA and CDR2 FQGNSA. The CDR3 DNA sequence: TGTGCCAGCAGCTTCCGACAGGGTAACACTGAAGCTTTCTTT. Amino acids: CASSFRQGNTEAFF.

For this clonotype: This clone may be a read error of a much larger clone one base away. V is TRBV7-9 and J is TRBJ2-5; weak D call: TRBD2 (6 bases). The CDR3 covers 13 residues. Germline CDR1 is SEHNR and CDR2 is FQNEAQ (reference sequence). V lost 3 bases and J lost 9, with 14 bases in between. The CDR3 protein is CASSFGSREAQYF. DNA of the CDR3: TGTGCCAGCAGCTTTGGGTCTAGGGAGGCCCAGTACTTC.

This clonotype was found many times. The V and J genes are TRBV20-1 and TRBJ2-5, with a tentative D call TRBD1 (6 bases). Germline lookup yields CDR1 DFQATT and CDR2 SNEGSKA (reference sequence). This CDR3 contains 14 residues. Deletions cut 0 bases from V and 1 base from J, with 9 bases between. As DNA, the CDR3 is TGCAGTGCTAGAGAAGACAGGACCCAAGAGACCCAGTACTTC. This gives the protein CSAREDRTQETQYF.